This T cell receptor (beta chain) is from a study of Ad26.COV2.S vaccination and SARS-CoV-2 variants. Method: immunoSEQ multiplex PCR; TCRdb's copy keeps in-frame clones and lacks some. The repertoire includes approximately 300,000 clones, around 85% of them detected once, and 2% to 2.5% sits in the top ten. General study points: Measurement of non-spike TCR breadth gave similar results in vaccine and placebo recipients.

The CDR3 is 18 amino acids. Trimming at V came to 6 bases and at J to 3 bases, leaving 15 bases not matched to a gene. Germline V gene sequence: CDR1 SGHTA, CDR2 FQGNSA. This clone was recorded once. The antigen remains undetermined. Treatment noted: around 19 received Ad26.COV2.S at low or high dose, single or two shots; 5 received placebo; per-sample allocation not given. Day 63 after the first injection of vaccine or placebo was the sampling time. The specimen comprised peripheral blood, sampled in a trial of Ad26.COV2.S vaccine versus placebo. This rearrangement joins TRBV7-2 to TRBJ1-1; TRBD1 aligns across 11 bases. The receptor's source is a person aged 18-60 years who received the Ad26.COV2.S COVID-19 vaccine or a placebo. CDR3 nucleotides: TGTGCCAGCAGACCGGACAGGGGGCGAAGGTTTCGGGACACTGAAGCTTTCTTT. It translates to CASRPDRGRRFRDTEAFF.